These T cell receptor beta chains were read from a single sample in a study of cytomegalovirus exposure and HLA in healthy donors. Libraries were prepared by immunoSEQ multiplex PCR; TCRdb keeps only in-frame clonotypes and omits some of them. The sample holds about 170,000 clones; 71% are singletons and the top ten take about 1.6%. The sample was PBMCs. The receptor source for this set is a girl between 10 and 17 years old in good health and CMV-seronegative. Each CDR3 is given with its conserved first and last residue. The D gene is left open where the match is weak. Only part of the rows carry a size: once, few, many, or a class if the clone is expanded.

d_call,clone_size,j_call,v_call,cdr3_nt,cdr3_aa
NA,NA,TRBJ1-5,TRBV5-4,TGTGCCAGCAGCTTGTTGGGGACTGGTCAGCCCCAGCATTTT,CASSLLGTGQPQHF
TRBD1,NA,TRBJ1-1,TRBV10-3,TGTGCCATCAGTGAGTCGGCCAAAAGACAGGGGGGCTTGATGAACACTGAAGCTTTCTTT,CAISESAKRQGGLMNTEAFF
TRBD2,few,TRBJ2-5,TRBV7-9,TGTGCCAGCAGCTTAGTCCCGGGACTAGCCCAGGGGACCCAGTACTTC,CASSLVPGLAQGTQYF
NA,NA,TRBJ1-1,TRBV2,TGTGCCAGCAGTGAAAGCCTGAACACTGAAGCTTTCTTT,CASSESLNTEAFF
NA,few,TRBJ1-2,TRBV7-9,TGTGCCAGCAGCTTATCTCTAGGGGACTATGGCTACACCTTC,CASSLSLGDYGYTF
NA,NA,TRBJ1-5,TRBV27,TGTGCCAGCAGTGGCGGAAGGATCAATCAGCCCCAGCATTTT,CASSGGRINQPQHF
NA,NA,TRBJ2-1,TRBV2,TGTGCCAGCAGAACTCCTCAGAGGAATGAGCAGTTCTTC,CASRTPQRNEQFF
NA,NA,TRBJ2-1,TRBV6-1,TGTGCCAGCGCCAGGGACACTTCCTACAATGAGCAGTTCTTC,CASARDTSYNEQFF
TRBD1,NA,TRBJ2-6,TRBV7-3,TGTGCCAGCAGCCCAGGGGGCTTTCCCTCTGGGGCCAACGTCCTGACTTTC,CASSPGGFPSGANVLTF
TRBD1,NA,TRBJ1-4,TRBV19,TGTGCCAGTACCAGACAGGGTCAGGCTAATGAAAAACTGTTTTTT,CASTRQGQANEKLFF
NA,NA,TRBJ2-3,TRBV7-3,TGTGCCAGCAGCTTAAACTCCCAGGCAGTAGATACGCAGTATTTT,CASSLNSQAVDTQYF
TRBD1,NA,TRBJ2-4,TRBV28,TGTGCCAGCAGTTACCCCGACAGGGGTCTCTTATTAGCCAAAAACATTCAGTACTTC,CASSYPDRGLLLAKNIQYF
NA,NA,TRBJ2-7,TRBV7-6,TGTGCCAGCAGCTTAGAAGCCGAGACTTCCTACGAGCAGTACTTC,CASSLEAETSYEQYF
NA,few,TRBJ1-2,TRBV28,TGTGCCAGCAGTGAAACAGGGAAAAACTATGGCTACACCTTC,CASSETGKNYGYTF
NA,NA,TRBJ2-5,TRBV29-1,TGCAGCGTTGAGCCAGACCAAGAGACCCAGTACTTC,CSVEPDQETQYF
NA,NA,TRBJ1-3,TRBV5-1,TGCGCCAGCAGCTTGGCTCTTGGGACTGTCTCTGGAAACACCATATATTTT,CASSLALGTVSGNTIYF
TRBD1,NA,TRBJ2-7,TRBV30,TGTGCCTGGGGGACAGGGTCCTACGAGCAGTACTTC,CAWGTGSYEQYF
NA,NA,TRBJ2-1,TRBV11-2,TGTGCCAGCAGCCAAAGCACCCACGAGCAGTTCTTC,CASSQSTHEQFF